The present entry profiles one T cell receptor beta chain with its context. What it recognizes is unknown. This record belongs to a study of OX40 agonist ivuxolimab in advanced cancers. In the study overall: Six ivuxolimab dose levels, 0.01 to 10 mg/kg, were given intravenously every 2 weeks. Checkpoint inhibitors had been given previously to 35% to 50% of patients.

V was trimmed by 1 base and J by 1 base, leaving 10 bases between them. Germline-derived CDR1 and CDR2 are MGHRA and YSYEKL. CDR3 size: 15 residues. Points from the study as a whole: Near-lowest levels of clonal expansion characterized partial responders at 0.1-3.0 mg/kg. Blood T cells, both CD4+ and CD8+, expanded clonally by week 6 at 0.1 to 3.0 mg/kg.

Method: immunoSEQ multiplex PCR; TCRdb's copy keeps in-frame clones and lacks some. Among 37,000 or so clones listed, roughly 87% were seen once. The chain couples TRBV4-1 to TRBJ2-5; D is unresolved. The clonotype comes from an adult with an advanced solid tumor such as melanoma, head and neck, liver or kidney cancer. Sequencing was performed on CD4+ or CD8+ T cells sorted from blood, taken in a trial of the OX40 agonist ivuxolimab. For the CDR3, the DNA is TGCGCCAGCAGCCAAGGCCCCCGGGCCCAAGAGACCCAGTACTTC. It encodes CASSQGPRAQETQYF.